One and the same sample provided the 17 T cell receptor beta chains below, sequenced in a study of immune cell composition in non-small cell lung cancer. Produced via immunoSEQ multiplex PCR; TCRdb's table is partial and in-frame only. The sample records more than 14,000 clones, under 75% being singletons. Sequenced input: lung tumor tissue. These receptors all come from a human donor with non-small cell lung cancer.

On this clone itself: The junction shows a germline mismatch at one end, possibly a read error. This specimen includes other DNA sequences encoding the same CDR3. The CDR3 DNA reads as TGTGCCAGCAGCTTTTCTGCTACCCGGGACAGTTCTAACTATGGCTACACCTTC. Translating gives CASSFSATRDSSNYGYTF. The rearrangement uses TRBV5-1 and TRBJ1-2, with 7 positions matching TRBD1. The germline gives CDR1 SGHRS, CDR2 YFSETQ. The CDR3 has 18 amino acids.

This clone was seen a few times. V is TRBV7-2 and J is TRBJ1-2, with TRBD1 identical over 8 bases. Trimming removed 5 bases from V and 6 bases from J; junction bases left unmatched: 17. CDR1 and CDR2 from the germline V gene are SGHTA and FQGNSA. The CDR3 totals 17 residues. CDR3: CASSQTRTGPWDHGYTF. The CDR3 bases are TGTGCCAGCAGCCAGACCAGGACAGGGCCGTGGGACCATGGCTACACCTTC.

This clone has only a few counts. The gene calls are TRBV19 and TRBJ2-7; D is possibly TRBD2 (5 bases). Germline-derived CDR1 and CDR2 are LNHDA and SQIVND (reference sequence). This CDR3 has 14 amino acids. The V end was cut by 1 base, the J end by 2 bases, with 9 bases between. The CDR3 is CASSIAPGTYEQYF. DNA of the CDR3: TGTGCCAGTAGTATAGCCCCGGGAACCTACGAGCAGTACTTC.

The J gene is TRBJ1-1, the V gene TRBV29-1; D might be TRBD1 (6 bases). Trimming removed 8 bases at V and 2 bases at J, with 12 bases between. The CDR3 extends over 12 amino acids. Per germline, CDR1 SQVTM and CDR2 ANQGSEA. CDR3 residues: CSSRTANTEAFF. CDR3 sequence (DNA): TGCAGCTCCAGGACAGCCAACACTGAAGCTTTCTTT.

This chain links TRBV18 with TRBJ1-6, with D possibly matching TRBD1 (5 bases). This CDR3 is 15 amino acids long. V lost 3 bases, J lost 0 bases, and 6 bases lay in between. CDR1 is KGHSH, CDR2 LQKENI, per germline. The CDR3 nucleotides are TGTGCCAGCTCACCCCAGGGCTCCTATAATTCACCCCTCCACTTT. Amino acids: CASSPQGSYNSPLHF.

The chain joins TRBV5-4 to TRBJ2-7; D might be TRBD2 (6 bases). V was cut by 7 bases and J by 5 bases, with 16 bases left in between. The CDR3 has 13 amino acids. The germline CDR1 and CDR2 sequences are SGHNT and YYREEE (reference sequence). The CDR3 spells CASGRFFPHEQYF. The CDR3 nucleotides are TGTGCCAGCGGGAGGTTTTTTCCCCACGAGCAGTACTTC.

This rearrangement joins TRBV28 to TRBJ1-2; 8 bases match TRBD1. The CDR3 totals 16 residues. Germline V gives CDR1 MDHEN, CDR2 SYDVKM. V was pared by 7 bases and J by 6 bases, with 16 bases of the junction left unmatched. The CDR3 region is CASNFIWVGQGDGYTF. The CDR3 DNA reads TGTGCCAGCAACTTTATCTGGGTCGGACAGGGAGATGGCTACACCTTC.

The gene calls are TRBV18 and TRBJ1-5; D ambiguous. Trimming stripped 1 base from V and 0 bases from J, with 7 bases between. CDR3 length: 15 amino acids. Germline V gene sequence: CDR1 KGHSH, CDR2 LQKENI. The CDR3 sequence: CASSPREYSNQPQHF. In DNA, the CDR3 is TGTGCCAGCTCACCACGGGAGTATAGCAATCAGCCCCAGCATTTT.

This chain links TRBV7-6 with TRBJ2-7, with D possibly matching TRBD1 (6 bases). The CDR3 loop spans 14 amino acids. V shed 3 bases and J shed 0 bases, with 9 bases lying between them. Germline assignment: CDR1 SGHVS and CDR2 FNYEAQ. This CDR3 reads CASSLTGLSYEQYF. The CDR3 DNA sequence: TGTGCCAGCAGCTTGACAGGTCTCTCCTACGAGCAGTACTTC.

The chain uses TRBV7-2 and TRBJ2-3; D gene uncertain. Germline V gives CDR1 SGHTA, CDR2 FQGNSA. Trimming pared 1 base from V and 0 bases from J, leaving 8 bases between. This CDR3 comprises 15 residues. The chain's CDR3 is CASSLEPLSTDTQYF. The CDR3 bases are TGTGCCAGCAGCTTAGAACCACTCAGCACAGATACGCAGTATTTT.

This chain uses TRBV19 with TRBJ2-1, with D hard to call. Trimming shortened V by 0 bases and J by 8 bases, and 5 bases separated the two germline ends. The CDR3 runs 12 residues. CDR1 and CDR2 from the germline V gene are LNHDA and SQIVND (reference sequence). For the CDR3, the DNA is TGTGCCAGTAGTATAGACCCTCATGAGCAGTTCTTC. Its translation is CASSIDPHEQFF.

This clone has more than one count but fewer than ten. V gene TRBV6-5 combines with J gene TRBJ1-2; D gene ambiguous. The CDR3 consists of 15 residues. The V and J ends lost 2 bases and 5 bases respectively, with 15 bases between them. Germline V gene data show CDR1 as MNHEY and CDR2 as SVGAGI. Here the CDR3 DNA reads TGTGCCAGCAGTTACCGAAGACACTCGTCATATGGCTACACCTTC. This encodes CASSYRRHSSYGYTF.

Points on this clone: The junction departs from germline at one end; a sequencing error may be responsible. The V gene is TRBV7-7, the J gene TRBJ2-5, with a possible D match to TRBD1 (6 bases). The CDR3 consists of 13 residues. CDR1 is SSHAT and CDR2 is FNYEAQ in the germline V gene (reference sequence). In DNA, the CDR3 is TGTGCTAGCAGCTCAGGGGTCGCCGAGACCCAGTACTTC. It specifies CASSSGVAETQYF.

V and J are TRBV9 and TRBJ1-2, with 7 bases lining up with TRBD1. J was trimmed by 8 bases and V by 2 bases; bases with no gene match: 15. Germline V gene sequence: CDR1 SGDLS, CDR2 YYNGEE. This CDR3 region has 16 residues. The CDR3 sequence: CASSVWFRGGDRGYTF. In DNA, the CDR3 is TGTGCCAGCAGCGTTTGGTTCAGAGGGGGCGATCGAGGCTACACCTTC.

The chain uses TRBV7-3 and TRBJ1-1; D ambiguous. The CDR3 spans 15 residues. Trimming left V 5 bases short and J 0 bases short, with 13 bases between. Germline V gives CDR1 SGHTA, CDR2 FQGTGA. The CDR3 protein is CASSPMGNLNTEAFF. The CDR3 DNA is TGTGCCAGCAGCCCAATGGGCAACCTGAACACTGAAGCTTTCTTT.

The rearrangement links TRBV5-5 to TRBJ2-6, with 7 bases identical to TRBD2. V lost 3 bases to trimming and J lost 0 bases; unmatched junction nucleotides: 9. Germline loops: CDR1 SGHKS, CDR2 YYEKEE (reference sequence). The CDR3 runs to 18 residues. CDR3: CASSWGGSGSSGANVLTF. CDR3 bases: TGTGCCAGCAGCTGGGGGGGTAGCGGTTCCTCTGGGGCCAACGTCCTGACTTTC.

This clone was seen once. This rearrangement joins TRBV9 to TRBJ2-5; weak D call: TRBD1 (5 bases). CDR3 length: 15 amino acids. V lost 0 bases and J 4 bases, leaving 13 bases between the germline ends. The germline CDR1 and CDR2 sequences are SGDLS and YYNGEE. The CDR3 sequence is CASSVDLRTRETQYF. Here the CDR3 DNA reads TGTGCCAGCAGCGTAGACCTCAGGACACGAGAGACCCAGTACTTC.